One and the same sample provided the 24 T cell receptor beta chains below, sequenced in a study of tumor-infiltrating lymphocytes in oesophageal squamous cell carcinoma. TCRdb re-called the PCR reads through MiXCR, storing one row per CDR3 protein. The table has about 22,000 distinct CDR3 sequences, over 30% seen once; the top ten hold 15% to 20%. The sequenced sample was esophageal tumor tissue. The receptors here all came from a female donor with esophageal squamous cell carcinoma.

This clonotype occurred many times. The rearrangement links TRBV28 to TRBJ2-5, with D perhaps matching TRBD1 or TRBD2 (5 bases each). V was clipped by 1 base and J by 9 bases, with 18 bases between them. The CDR3 runs 15 residues. Germline V CDR1 and CDR2: MDHEN, SYDVKM. The CDR3 sequence is CASSLLWDGGAAQYF. CDR3 in DNA: TGTGCCAGCAGTTTATTGTGGGACGGAGGAGCGGCCCAGTACTTC.

In its sample, this clonotype was seen many times. The V and J genes are TRBV7-9 and TRBJ2-5, with D uncertain. The length of the CDR3 is 13 residues. V lost 4 bases and J 11 bases, leaving 17 bases between the germline ends. Germline loops: CDR1 SEHNR, CDR2 FQNEAQ (reference sequence). As DNA, the CDR3 is TGTGCCAGCAGCTCCCCCTTTATGGATGAGCAGTACTTC. This gives the protein CASSSPFMDEQYF.

This clonotype was counted ten times or more. The CDR3, as DNA: TGTGCCAGCAGTTTCGGTACATCTGAAGCTTTCTTT. Protein sequence: CASSFGTSEAFF. The rearrangement links TRBV27 to TRBJ1-1; D not resolved. V lost 3 bases, J lost 6 bases, and 8 bases lay in between. Germline assignment: CDR1 MNHEY and CDR2 SMNVEV (reference sequence). This CDR3 is built from 12 residues.

The table lists this clonotype with a few counts. V usage is TRBV28 and J usage is TRBJ2-4; tentatively, D is TRBD1 (6 bases). Gene TRBJ2-7 matches the end of the DNA better, so the J call may be wrong. This CDR3 contains 13 residues. Germline CDR1 and CDR2: MDHEN and SYDVKM. The CDR3 DNA sequence: TGTGCCAGCAGTTTCCAGGGGCGGCCCGAGCAGTACTTC. Protein: CASSFQGRPEQYF.

The chain uses TRBV7-2 and TRBJ2-7; 9 nucleotides match TRBD2. The length of the CDR3 is 13 residues. The V and J ends lost 6 bases and 5 bases, in that order; junction bases with no gene match: 5. Germline loops: CDR1 SGHTA, CDR2 FQGNSA. CDR3 coding DNA: TGTGCCAGCAGGGTAGCGGGAGTAGACGAGCAGTACTTC. Translation gives CASRVAGVDEQYF.

This clonotype occurred a few times. The V gene is TRBV11-2, the J gene TRBJ1-1; D not resolved. This CDR3 has 11 amino acids. Germline V lookup: CDR1 SGHAT, CDR2 FQNNGV. The ends were cut back, 6 bases at V and 2 bases at J, with 4 bases in the middle. As DNA, the CDR3 is TGTGCCAGCAGACTTAACACTGAAGCTTTCTTT. This codes for CASRLNTEAFF.

In the case of this clonotype: As the CDR3 is not closed by the conserved phenylalanine or tryptophan, this likely results from a read error. It is unclear where the CDR3 begins or ends on the DNA, so no DNA is shown, and the CDR3 is as TCRdb lists it. The V gene is TRBV7-2, the J gene TRBJ2-6; the table's D call, TRBD1, has no DNA check behind it. The CDR3 has 15 amino acids, counting both end residues. The germline gives CDR1 SGHTA, CDR2 FQGNSA. The CDR3 region is CASSPIGANVLTFGA.

The CDR3 reads CASSESARLGTEAFF. As DNA, the CDR3 is TGTGCCAGCAGTGAATCCGCCCGTTTGGGGACTGAAGCTTTCTTT. The V call is TRBV2, the J call TRBJ1-1; D remains unclear. This CDR3 region has 15 residues. Germline V gives CDR1 SNHLY, CDR2 FYNNEI. Trimming cost V 2 bases and J 5 bases, with 15 bases left between them.

This clonotype was seen many times. The rearrangement joins TRBV5-6 to TRBJ2-7, with TRBD2 matching 9 bases. The CDR3 sequence is 15 residues long. Germline V gives CDR1 SGHDT, CDR2 YYEEEE. Trimming removed 6 bases from V and 7 bases from J; junction bases left unmatched: 14. CDR3 region: CASTKRGLAGIEQYF. The CDR3 DNA sequence: TGTGCCAGCACTAAGAGAGGGCTAGCGGGAATAGAGCAGTACTTC. Based on the CDR3 plus reference TRBV5-6 and TRBJ2-7, the full variable domain is DAGVTQSPTHLIKTRGQQVTLRCSPKSGHDTVSWYQQALGQGPQFIFQYYEEEERQRGNFPDRFSGHQFPNYSSELNVNALLLGDSALYLCASTKRGLAGIEQYFGPGTRLTVT.

This clonotype was seen repeatedly, ten times or more. This sequence joins TRBV14 and TRBJ1-1; D gene unclear. This CDR3 comprises 13 residues. V was shortened by 0 bases and J by 1 base, with 3 bases between the two germline ends. In germline, CDR1 is SGHDN, CDR2 FVKESK. As DNA, the CDR3 is TGTGCCAGCAGCCAAGACACGAACACTGAAGCTTTCTTT. It encodes CASSQDTNTEAFF.

This clonotype was observed a handful of times. The CDR3, as DNA: TGTGCCAGCAGCCTAGACCTAGAGTTAGACGAGCAGTACTTC. This gives the protein CASSLDLELDEQYF. The chain combines TRBV7-6 with TRBJ2-7; D not resolved. Germline lookup yields CDR1 SGHVS and CDR2 FNYEAQ. Trimming cost V 5 bases and J 5 bases, with 16 bases left between them. The CDR3 is 14 residues long. Complete variable domain (other parts from reference TRBV7-6 and TRBJ2-7): GAGVSQSPRYKVTKRGQDVALRCDPISGHVSLYWYRQALGQGPEFLTYFNYEAQQDKSGLPNDRFSAERPEGSISTLTIQRTEQRDSAMYRCASSLDLELDEQYFGPGTRLTVT.

V and J are TRBV9 and TRBJ2-3, with D possibly matching TRBD2 (5 bases). Germline CDR1 is SGDLS and CDR2 is YYNGEE. CDR3 length: 15 amino acids. V lost 4 bases and J 0 bases, leaving 12 bases between the germline ends. The CDR3 loop reads CASSISGTSTDTQYF. For the CDR3, the DNA is TGTGCCAGCAGCATAAGCGGAACTAGCACAGATACGCAGTATTTT.

This clonotype appeared many times. This sequence joins TRBV27 and TRBJ2-7, with 7 bases aligning to TRBD2. Germline V gene data show CDR1 as MNHEY and CDR2 as SMNVEV (reference sequence). The CDR3 is 14 residues long. J was trimmed by 2 bases and V by 3 bases; bases with no gene match: 4. The CDR3 here is CASSFGGGAYEQYF. The CDR3 DNA sequence: TGTGCCAGCAGTTTTGGTGGGGGGGCCTACGAGCAGTACTTC.

This clonotype was observed many times. V usage is TRBV5-5 and J usage is TRBJ2-7, with TRBD2 matching 10 bases. Germline trimming cut 0 bases from V and 4 bases from J; bases unmatched to any gene: 4. This CDR3 has 15 residues. Looked up from germline, CDR1 is SGHKS and CDR2 is YYEKEE (reference sequence). Here the CDR3 DNA reads TGTGCCAGCAGCTTGGCTAGCGGGAGTGGGTACGAGCAGTACTTC. Residues: CASSLASGSGYEQYF.

This clonotype was seen a handful of times. The chain uses TRBV4-1 and TRBJ2-2; 7 bases fit TRBD1. J lost 6 bases, V lost 4 bases, and 5 bases had no gene match. This CDR3 comprises 14 residues. Germline V gene lookup returns CDR1 MGHRA and CDR2 YSYEKL. CDR3 in amino acids: CASSRGQTSGELFF. The CDR3 DNA sequence: TGCGCCAGCAGCCGGGGACAGACCTCCGGGGAGCTGTTTTTT.

On this clonotype: Possible read error: a much larger clone is one base away. This rearrangement joins TRBV5-6 to TRBJ2-1; TRBD1 or TRBD2 may be the D gene (5 bases each). The germline gives CDR1 SGHDT, CDR2 YYEEEE. V lost 3 bases to trimming and J lost 10 bases, with 14 bases between them. CDR3 length: 13 amino acids. The CDR3 spells CASSSGTTGEQFF. The CDR3 nucleotides read TGTGCCAGCAGCTCGGGGACCACGGGCGAGCAGTTCTTC.

This clonotype appeared a single time. This chain joins TRBV27 and TRBJ2-4, with D possibly being TRBD2 (5 bases). Matching the DNA end better, TRBJ2-7 makes the J call doubtful. Germline values: CDR1 MNHEY, CDR2 SMNVEV (reference sequence). The CDR3 contains 14 residues. The CDR3 nucleotides are TGTGCCAGCAGCACCCGAAGCGGTTCCTACGAGCAGTACTTC. Its translation: CASSTRSGSYEQYF.

This chain joins TRBV7-2 and TRBJ2-7; TRBD2 matches at 13 bases. The CDR3 sequence is 17 residues long. J was trimmed by 6 bases and V by 1 base; bases with no gene match: 9. Germline V gene sequence: CDR1 SGHTA, CDR2 FQGNSA. In nucleotides, the CDR3 is TGTGCCAGCAGCTTAGGAACTAGCGGGGGGGCCTCTAGCGAGCAGTACTTC. As protein: CASSLGTSGGASSEQYF.

The genes are TRBV28 and TRBJ2-7; unclear D gene. The end of the DNA fits TRBJ2-5 better, so the J call may be wrong. CDR1 and CDR2 from the germline V gene are MDHEN and SYDVKM. The length of the CDR3 is 12 residues. DNA of the CDR3: TGTGCCAGCAGTTTATCGTACGAGACCCAGTACTTC. Translation: CASSLSYETQYF.

This clonotype was detected ten times or more. The CDR3 loop is CASKGGNQPQHF. CDR3 nucleotides: TGTGCCAGCAAAGGGGGCAATCAGCCCCAGCATTTT. The rearrangement joins TRBV6-1 to TRBJ1-5; D is perhaps TRBD1 (5 bases). V lost 7 bases and J 2 bases, leaving 6 bases between the germline ends. The germline gives CDR1 MNHNS, CDR2 SASEGT. This CDR3 comprises 12 residues.

The chain combines TRBV9 with TRBJ2-5; D possibly corresponds to TRBD1 (5 bases). The V end was cut by 4 bases, the J end by 4 bases, with 14 bases between. The CDR3 is made up of 14 amino acids. Per the germline V gene, CDR1 is SGDLS and CDR2 is YYNGEE. CDR3 in DNA: TGTGCCAGCAGCCCCCTCAGGGCCGGAGAGACCCAGTACTTC. Protein sequence: CASSPLRAGETQYF.

The chain links TRBV19 to TRBJ2-1; 9 bases match TRBD1. Trimming at V came to 5 bases and at J to 10 bases, leaving 15 bases not matched to a gene. The V gene's germline CDR1 is LNHDA and CDR2 SQIVND (reference sequence). The CDR3 sequence is 16 residues long. The CDR3: CASSVSGTGSSYEQFF. The CDR3 DNA reads TGTGCCAGTAGTGTCTCCGGGACAGGGAGCTCCTACGAGCAGTTCTTC.

The table lists this clonotype with many counts. This chain joins TRBV5-1 and TRBJ1-4; 9 bases line up with TRBD1. CDR3 length: 16 residues. The V segment lost 3 bases and the J segment 8 bases; nucleotides outside the gene matches: 11. Germline V CDR1 and CDR2: SGHRS, YFSETQ. For the CDR3, the DNA is TGCGCCAGCAGCTACCAAATACAGGGGGCGGGAGAAAAACTGTTTTTT. This sequence encodes CASSYQIQGAGEKLFF.

About this clonotype itself: Likely a read error: the CDR3 ends without its conserved phenylalanine or tryptophan. The DNA is omitted, as the CDR3 cannot be located on it reliably, and the CDR3 follows TCRdb's listing. The chain couples TRBV7-6 to TRBJ2-1; the D segment call TRBD1 is taken from the table without a DNA check. Germline V gene lookup returns CDR1 SGHVS and CDR2 FNYEAQ. Including both end residues, the CDR3 is 16 amino acids long. The chain's CDR3 is CASSSRERSYEQYFGN.